This T cell receptor beta chain was sequenced during a study of CD8+ T cells in alopecia areata. Germline CDR1 PRHDT, CDR2 FYEKMQ (reference sequence). Trimming shortened V by 2 bases and J by 2 bases, and 10 bases separated the two germline ends. This CDR3 spans 14 amino acids. Comments on this clone: What it binds is not known.

Overall study results and limits: Elevated clonality characterized lesional scalp relative to normal scalp, particularly in alopecia totalis/universalis.

RNA extraction and reverse transcription yielded cDNA as sequencing template. Assay: immunoSEQ multiplex PCR; the TCRdb copy retains only in-frame clones and omits some. The sample holds about 23,000 clones; roughly 52% are singletons and the top ten take roughly a third. The sequence came from a human donor with alopecia areata. This sequence joins TRBV13 and TRBJ2-7; unclear D gene. Sequencing input: NKG2D-high CD8+ T cells sorted from blood. CDR3 amino acids: CASSLLAVAYEQYF. DNA of the CDR3: TGTGCCAGCAGCTTACTGGCGGTTGCCTACGAGCAGTACTTC.